This is a list of T cell receptor beta chains from one sample in a study of blood T cell repertoires in COVID-19. Assay: immunoSEQ multiplex PCR; the TCRdb copy retains only in-frame clones and omits some. The sample has about 50,000 clones; roughly 89% are singletons. Sequenced: peripheral blood. The receptor set was obtained from a human donor in a cohort sampled during active COVID-19. The CDR3 runs from the conserved cysteine through the conserved F or W. The D gene is left open where the match is weak. Rows give clone size only sometimes, using once, few, many, or a class for an expanded clone.

V gene	clone size	D gene	J gene	CDR3 DNA	CDR3 protein
TRBV19	once	TRBD1	TRBJ1-5	TGTGCCAGCCCGCGCCCGGGACAGGGAGCCCTTAGCAATCAGCCCCAGCATTTT	CASPRPGQGALSNQPQHF
TRBV11-2	-	-	TRBJ1-3	TGTGCCAGCTCCGGGACTCCGGGAAACACCATATATTTT	CASSGTPGNTIYF
TRBV6-5	-	TRBD1	TRBJ1-2	TGTGCCAGCGGGACAGGGGTAGCTAACTATGGCTACACCTTC	CASGTGVANYGYTF
TRBV28	-	-	TRBJ1-2	TGTGCCAGCACGACCCAGGGCAGGACCGGCTATGGCTACACCTTC	CASTTQGRTGYGYTF
TRBV27	-	-	TRBJ1-6	TGTGCCAGCAGTTTATCATGGAGCTCCTATAATTCACCCCTCCACTTT	CASSLSWSSYNSPLHF
TRBV6-2/TRBV6-3	-	-	TRBJ2-3	-	CASSSSGLRRTDTQYF
TRBV13	-	-	TRBJ2-7	TGTGCCAGCAGCCCCCCTCTGGGCAACGAGCAGTACTTC	CASSPPLGNEQYF
TRBV29-1	-	TRBD1	TRBJ1-5	TGCAGCGTTGCACAGGGGAACAATCAGCCCCAGCATTTT	CSVAQGNNQPQHF
TRBV7-2	-	-	TRBJ2-7	TGTGCCAGCAGTCGACGACTACAGTCCCCCTACGAGCAGTACTTC	CASSRRLQSPYEQYF
TRBV5-4	-	-	TRBJ2-5	TGTGCCAGCAGCTTGGCGGGGATCCAAGAGACCCAGTACTTC	CASSLAGIQETQYF
TRBV18	-	-	TRBJ1-1	TGTGCCAGCTCAACGGGAGGGACGAACACTGAAGCTTTCTTT	CASSTGGTNTEAFF
TRBV7-9	-	-	TRBJ2-5	TGTGCCAGCAGCTCGGACAGCGGAAGGGAGACCCAGTACTTC	CASSSDSGRETQYF
TRBV27	-	-	TRBJ1-5	TGTGCCAGCAGACCTGGGGTGTCGAGGGGCAATCAGCCCCAGCATTTT	CASRPGVSRGNQPQHF
TRBV25-1	-	-	TRBJ2-5	TGTGCCAGCAGCAGGGGACAAGAGACCCAGTACTTC	CASSRGQETQYF
TRBV7-2	-	TRBD2	TRBJ2-3	TGTGCCAGCAGCTTAGTGTTAGCGGGGGGGCCAGGTGATACGCAGTATTTT	CASSLVLAGGPGDTQYF
TRBV4-3	-	-	TRBJ2-2	TGCGCCAGCAGCTCGCTCGGGAGTGCAAACACCGGGGAGCTGTTTTTT	CASSSLGSANTGELFF
TRBV28	-	TRBD1	TRBJ2-2	TGTGCCACACGAACAGGGGGAAGGACCGGGGAGCTGTTTTTT	CATRTGGRTGELFF
TRBV28	few	TRBD1	TRBJ2-1	TGTGCCAGCAGTTTATGGAGACAGGGCGATGAGCAGTTCTTC	CASSLWRQGDEQFF
TRBV7-2	-	-	TRBJ1-3	TGTGCCAGCAGCACCGGGGGGGGAAACACCATATATTTT	CASSTGGGNTIYF
TRBV7-2	-	-	TRBJ2-1	TGTGCCAGCGTAAAGGATAGGGGGTCCAATGAGCAGTTCTTC	CASVKDRGSNEQFF
TRBV7-6	-	-	TRBJ1-3	TGTGCCAGCAGCTTAGACCTGAGCTCTGGAAACACCATATATTTT	CASSLDLSSGNTIYF
TRBV5-1	-	TRBD1	TRBJ2-5	TGCGCCAGCAGCTTGGGGACAGGGTCCCAAGAGACCCAGTACTTC	CASSLGTGSQETQYF